This TCR beta chain emerged from a study of PD-1 blockade in classical Hodgkin lymphoma. Assay used: immunoSEQ multiplex PCR; TCRdb lists only in-frame clones, some missing. This sample has 55,000 to 75,000 clones, with approximately 94% found just once. With no exception, relapse followed autologous stem cell transplantation in all patients, and brentuximab vedotin exposure varied. The V gene's germline CDR1 is SEHNR and CDR2 FQNEAQ (reference sequence). CDR3 size: 14 residues. The V gene lost 2 bases and the J gene lost 4 bases, with 8 bases spanning the gap. The source of this sequence is a human donor with classical Hodgkin lymphoma. The specimen was peripheral blood mononuclear cells (PBMCs), collected at baseline. This chain joins TRBV7-9 and TRBJ2-2; D call uncertain. This CDR3 reads CASSLKIGTGELFF. The CDR3 coding sequence is TGTGCCAGCAGCTTAAAAATCGGCACCGGGGAGCTGTTTTTT.